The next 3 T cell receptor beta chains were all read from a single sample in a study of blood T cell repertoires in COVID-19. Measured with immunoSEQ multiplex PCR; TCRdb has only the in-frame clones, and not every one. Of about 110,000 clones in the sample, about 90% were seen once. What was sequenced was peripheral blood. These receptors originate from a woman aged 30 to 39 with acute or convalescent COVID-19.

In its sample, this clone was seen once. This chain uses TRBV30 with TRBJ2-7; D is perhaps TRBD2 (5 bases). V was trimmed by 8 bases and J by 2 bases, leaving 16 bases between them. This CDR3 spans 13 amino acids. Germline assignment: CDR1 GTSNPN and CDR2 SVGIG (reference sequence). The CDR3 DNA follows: TGTGCCCGCCGGGAACAAAATACCTACGAGCAGTACTTC. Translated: CARREQNTYEQYF.

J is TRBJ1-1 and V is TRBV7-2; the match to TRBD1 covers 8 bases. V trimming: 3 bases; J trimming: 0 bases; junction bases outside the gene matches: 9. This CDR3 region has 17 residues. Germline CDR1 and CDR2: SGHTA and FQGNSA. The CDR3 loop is CASSFRTGRRMNTEAFF. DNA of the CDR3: TGTGCCAGCAGCTTTCGGACAGGGAGACGTATGAACACTGAAGCTTTCTTT.

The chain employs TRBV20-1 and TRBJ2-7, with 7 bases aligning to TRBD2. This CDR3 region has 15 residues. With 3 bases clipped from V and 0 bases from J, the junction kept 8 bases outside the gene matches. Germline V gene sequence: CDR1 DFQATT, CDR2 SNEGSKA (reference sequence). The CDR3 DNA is TGCAGTGCTAGTCTGACGACGGGGGGCTCCTACGAGCAGTACTTC. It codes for CSASLTTGGSYEQYF.